This T cell receptor beta chain comes out of a study of blood T cell repertoires in COVID-19. Overall study: COVID-19 samples, acute and convalescent, were from the United States, Italy and Spain.

Germline V CDR1 and CDR2: SGHTA, FQGTGA. The CDR3 has 15 residues. Trimming at V came to 5 bases and at J to 2 bases, leaving 5 bases not matched to a gene. Assay used: immunoSEQ multiplex PCR; TCRdb lists only in-frame clones, some missing. The data contain some 83,000 clones, approximately 89% of them singletons. The V gene is TRBV7-3, the J gene TRBJ2-3, with 9 bases matching TRBD2. This TCR came from a man aged 55-75 years with acute or convalescent COVID-19. The sample consisted of peripheral blood. CDR3 amino acids: CASSTAGGSTDTQYF. The CDR3 DNA sequence: TGTGCCAGCAGCACTGCGGGGGGGTCCACAGATACGCAGTATTTT.